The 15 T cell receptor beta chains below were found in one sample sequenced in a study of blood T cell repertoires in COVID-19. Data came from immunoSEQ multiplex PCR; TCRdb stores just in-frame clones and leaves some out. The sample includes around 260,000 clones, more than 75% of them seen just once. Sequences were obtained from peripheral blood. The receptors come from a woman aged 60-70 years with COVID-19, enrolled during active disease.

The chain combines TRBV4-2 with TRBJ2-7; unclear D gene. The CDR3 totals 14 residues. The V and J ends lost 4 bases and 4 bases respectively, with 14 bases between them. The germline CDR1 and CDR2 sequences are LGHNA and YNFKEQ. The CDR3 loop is CASSPYTGLYEQYF. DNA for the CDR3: TGTGCCAGCAGCCCATACACCGGGTTATACGAGCAGTACTTC.

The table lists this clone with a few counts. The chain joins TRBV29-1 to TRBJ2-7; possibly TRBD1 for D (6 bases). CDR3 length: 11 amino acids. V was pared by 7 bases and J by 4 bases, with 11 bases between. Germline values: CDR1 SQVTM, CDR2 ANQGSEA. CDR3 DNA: TGCAGCGGTGCACAGGGTTACGAGCAGTACTTC. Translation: CSGAQGYEQYF.

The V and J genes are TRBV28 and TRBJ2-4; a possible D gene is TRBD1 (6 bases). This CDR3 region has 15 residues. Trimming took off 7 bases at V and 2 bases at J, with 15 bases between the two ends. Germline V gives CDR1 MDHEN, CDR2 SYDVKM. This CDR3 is CASTITGNPKNIQYF. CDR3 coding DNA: TGTGCCAGCACCATTACAGGGAATCCCAAAAACATTCAGTACTTC.

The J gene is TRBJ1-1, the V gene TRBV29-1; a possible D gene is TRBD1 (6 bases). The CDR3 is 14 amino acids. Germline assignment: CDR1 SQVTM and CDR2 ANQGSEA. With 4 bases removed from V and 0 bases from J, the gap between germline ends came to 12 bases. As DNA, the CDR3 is TGCAGCGTTGCCTATGGACAGATGAACACTGAAGCTTTCTTT. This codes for CSVAYGQMNTEAFF.

The CDR3 region has the DNA TGCAGCGTTGAAGGACAGCGTTGGGCAGAATTTAGTCGGATCGGGGAGACCCAGTACTTC. It codes for CSVEGQRWAEFSRIGETQYF. The chain is built from TRBV29-1 and TRBJ2-5; the D gene is possibly TRBD1 (5 bases). The ends were cut back, 1 base at V and 5 bases at J, with 32 bases in the middle. Germline values: CDR1 SQVTM, CDR2 ANQGSEA. There are 20 residues in the CDR3.

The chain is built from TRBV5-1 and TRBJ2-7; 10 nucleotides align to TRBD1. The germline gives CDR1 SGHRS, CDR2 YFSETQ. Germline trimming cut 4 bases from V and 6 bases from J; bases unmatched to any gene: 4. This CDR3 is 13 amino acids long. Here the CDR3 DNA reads TGCGCCAGCAGCCCACGGACAGGGGGCGAGCAGTACTTC. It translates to CASSPRTGGEQYF.

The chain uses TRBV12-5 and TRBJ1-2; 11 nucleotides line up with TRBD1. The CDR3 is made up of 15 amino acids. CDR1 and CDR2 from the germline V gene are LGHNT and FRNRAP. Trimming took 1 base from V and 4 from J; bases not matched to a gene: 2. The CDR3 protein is CASGLGTGGPYGYTF. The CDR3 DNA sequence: TGTGCTAGTGGTTTGGGGACAGGGGGCCCCTATGGCTACACCTTC.

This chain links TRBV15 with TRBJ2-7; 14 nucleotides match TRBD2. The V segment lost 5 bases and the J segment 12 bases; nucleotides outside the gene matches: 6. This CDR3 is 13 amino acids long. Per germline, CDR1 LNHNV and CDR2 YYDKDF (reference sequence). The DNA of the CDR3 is TGTGCCACCAGCTGGACTAGCGGGGGGATCCGGTACTTC. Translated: CATSWTSGGIRYF. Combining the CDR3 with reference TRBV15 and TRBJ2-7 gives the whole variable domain DAMVIQNPRYQVTQFGKPVTLSCSQTLNHNVMYWYQQKSSQAPKLLFHYYDKDFNNEADTPDNFQSRRPNTSFCFLDIRSPGLGDTAMYLCATSWTSGGIRYFGPGTRLTVT.

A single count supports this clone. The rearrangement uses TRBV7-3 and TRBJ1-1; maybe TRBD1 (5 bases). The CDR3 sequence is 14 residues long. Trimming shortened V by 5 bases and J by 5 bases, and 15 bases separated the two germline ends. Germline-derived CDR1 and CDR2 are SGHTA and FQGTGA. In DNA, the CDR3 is TGTGCCAGCAGCCGAGGGCCCCGGGGGACTGAAGCTTTCTTT. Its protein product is CASSRGPRGTEAFF.

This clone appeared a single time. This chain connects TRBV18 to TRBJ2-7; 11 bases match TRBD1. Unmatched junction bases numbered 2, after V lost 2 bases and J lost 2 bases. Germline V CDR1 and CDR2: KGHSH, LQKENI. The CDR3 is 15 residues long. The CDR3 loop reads CASSPGTGGAYEQYF. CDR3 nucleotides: TGTGCCAGCTCACCAGGGACAGGGGGGGCCTACGAGCAGTACTTC.

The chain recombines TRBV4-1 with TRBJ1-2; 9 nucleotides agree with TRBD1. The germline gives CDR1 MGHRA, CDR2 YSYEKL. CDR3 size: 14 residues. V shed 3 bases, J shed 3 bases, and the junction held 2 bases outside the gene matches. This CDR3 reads CASSQRDRDYGYTF. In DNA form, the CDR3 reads TGCGCCAGCAGCCAGCGGGACAGGGACTATGGCTACACCTTC.

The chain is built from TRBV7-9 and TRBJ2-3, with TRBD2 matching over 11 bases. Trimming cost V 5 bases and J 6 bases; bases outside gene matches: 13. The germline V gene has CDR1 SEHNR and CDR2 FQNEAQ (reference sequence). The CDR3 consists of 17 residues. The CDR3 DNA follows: TGTGCCAGCAGCCCAGGGACTAGCGGCCCGATAGGTGATACGCAGTATTTT. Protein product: CASSPGTSGPIGDTQYF.

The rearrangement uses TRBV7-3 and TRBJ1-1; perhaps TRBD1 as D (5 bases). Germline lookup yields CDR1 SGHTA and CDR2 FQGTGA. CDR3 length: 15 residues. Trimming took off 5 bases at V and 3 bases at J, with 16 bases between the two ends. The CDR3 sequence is CASSTLGGSHTEAFF. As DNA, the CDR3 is TGTGCCAGCAGCACCCTCGGGGGGTCGCACACTGAAGCTTTCTTT.

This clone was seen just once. The CDR3 here is CASSPAGGLRNEQFF. The CDR3 DNA sequence: TGTGCCAGCAGTCCCGCGGGGGGGCTAAGGAATGAGCAGTTCTTC. The chain links TRBV28 to TRBJ2-1, with TRBD2 matching over 9 bases. The germline V gene has CDR1 MDHEN and CDR2 SYDVKM. The CDR3 runs 15 residues. J gave up 7 bases and V 5 bases, and 9 bases lay outside the gene matches.

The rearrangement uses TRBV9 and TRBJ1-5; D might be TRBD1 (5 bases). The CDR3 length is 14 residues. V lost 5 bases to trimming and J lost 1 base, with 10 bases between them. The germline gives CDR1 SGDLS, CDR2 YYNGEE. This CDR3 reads CASSLTDSNQPQHF. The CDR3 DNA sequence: TGTGCCAGCAGTTTGACAGACAGCAATCAGCCCCAGCATTTT.